The source of this T cell receptor beta chain is a study of beta chain features in type 1 diabetes. As for the study in general: Analysis included roughly 100 million sorted cells drawn from all samples. Whole-study results and caveats: Significant though moderate, a shortening of TCRB CDR3s appeared in all four CD4+ subsets of Type 1 diabetes patients.

Sequencing targeted expressed TCRB transcripts, as all isolated RNA had been reverse transcribed. The read count averaged about 3.57 million across naive, central memory and regulatory T cell samples. Profiling relied on immunoSEQ multiplex PCR, and the TCRdb table lists in-frame clones only, not all of them. The sample consists of a few hundred thousand clones, around 12% of them appearing once. This clone was seen a few times. Its specificity is not known. Sampling consisted of one heparinised blood draw per donor, averaging around 120 mL. The CDR3 runs 14 residues. V lost 4 bases to trimming and J lost 5 bases; unmatched junction nucleotides: 7. CDR1 and CDR2 (germline): MGHRA, YSYEKL.

The sequencing sample was made of naive CD4+ T cells from blood. The receptor comes from a man aged 18 to 29 in good health. This chain joins TRBV4-1 and TRBJ2-5, with TRBD1 identical over 7 bases. The DNA of the CDR3 is TGCGCCAGCAGCCCGAGGACGGACAGGGAGACCCAGTACTTC. Its translation: CASSPRTDRETQYF.